The 19 T cell receptor beta chains reported below all come from one sample, sequenced in a study of blood T cell repertoires in COVID-19. Clones were sequenced by immunoSEQ multiplex PCR, and TCRdb holds only the in-frame ones, with some missing. The sample records 90,000 to 120,000 clones, approximately 70% being singletons. Sequenced sample: peripheral blood. Receptor source: a man at least 80 years old with acute or convalescent COVID-19.

The genes are TRBV28 and TRBJ2-4, with 8 bases matching TRBD1. The CDR3 sequence is 16 residues long. Germline loops: CDR1 MDHEN, CDR2 SYDVKM. With V trimmed by 5 bases and J by 3 bases, 9 bases remained unmatched. The CDR3 reads CASSLDRGVGKNIQYF. In DNA form, the CDR3 reads TGTGCCAGCAGTCTAGACAGGGGTGTTGGCAAAAACATTCAGTACTTC.

The chain combines TRBV3-1 (or the pseudogene TRBV3-2) with TRBJ2-5; D uncertain. CDR1 and CDR2 (germline): LGHDT, YNNKEL (reference sequence). Trimming cost V 2 bases and J 0 bases, with 7 bases left between them. This CDR3 region has 14 residues. The CDR3 DNA follows: TGTGCCAGCAGCCAATCACGGGACCAAGAGACCCAGTACTTC. This encodes CASSQSRDQETQYF.

This chain joins TRBV3-1 (or the pseudogene TRBV3-2) and TRBJ2-4; D unclear. Germline values: CDR1 LGHDT, CDR2 YNNKEL (reference sequence). V dropped 0 bases and J dropped 0 bases, with 9 bases sitting between them. The CDR3 runs 16 residues. The CDR3 is CASSQDSGLAKNIQYF. In DNA form, the CDR3 reads TGTGCCAGCAGCCAAGATTCCGGGTTAGCCAAAAACATTCAGTACTTC.

The chain recombines TRBV27 with TRBJ1-2; 9 bases are shared with TRBD1. The germline V gene has CDR1 MNHEY and CDR2 SMNVEV (reference sequence). This CDR3 has 17 residues. The V gene end was trimmed by 3 bases and the J gene end by 4 bases; junction bases not matched to a gene: 12. CDR3 in DNA: TGTGCCAGCAGTTTCGACTCCACAGGGACAGGGACCTATGGCTACACCTTC. Amino acids: CASSFDSTGTGTYGYTF.

The V and J genes are TRBV24-1 and TRBJ2-7; TRBD1 matches 12 bases. With V trimmed by 4 bases and J by 6 bases, 6 bases remained unmatched. The germline gives CDR1 KGHDR, CDR2 SFDVKD. The length of the CDR3 is 15 residues. The CDR3 nucleotides are TGTGCCACCAGTGAGGCCGGGACAGGGGGCGGCGAGCAGTACTTC. Its translation is CATSEAGTGGGEQYF.

J is TRBJ1-4 and V is TRBV10-3, with TRBD1 as a possible D gene (6 bases). Germline CDR1 reads ENHRY; CDR2 reads SYGVKD. This CDR3 is built from 15 residues. V was clipped by 6 bases and J by 1 base, with 12 bases between them. The CDR3 loop is CAISPRGGTNEKLFF. Here the CDR3 DNA reads TGTGCCATCAGCCCCCGAGGGGGAACTAATGAAAAACTGTTTTTT.

This clone appeared a single time. This probably arose from a read error, given a far larger clone one base away. The rearrangement links TRBV15 to TRBJ2-2, with D tentatively TRBD2 (5 bases). Germline V lookup: CDR1 LNHNV, CDR2 YYDKDF (reference sequence). CDR3 size: 14 residues. CDR3 DNA sequence: TGTGCCACCTGCAGAGCCGACGGGAACGGGGAGCTGTTTTTT. Residues: CATCRADGNGELFF.

This clone was detected a few times. The J gene is TRBJ2-3, the V gene TRBV5-4; TRBD2 matches at 8 bases. The CDR3 has 14 amino acids. J lost 6 bases, V lost 0 bases, and 3 bases had no gene match. From germline, CDR1 is SGHNT and CDR2 YYREEE (reference sequence). For the CDR3, the DNA is TGTGCCAGCAGCTTGGGGATAGCGGGGGATACGCAGTATTTT. It specifies CASSLGIAGDTQYF.

The chain has TRBV11-3 and TRBJ2-7; the match to TRBD1 covers 8 bases. The length of the CDR3 is 13 residues. Germline CDR1 reads SGHNT; CDR2 reads YENEEA. V shed 8 bases, J shed 3 bases, and the junction held 6 bases outside the gene matches. CDR3 bases: TGTGCCAGCTCGATGGACAGGGACTACGAGCAGTACTTC. This sequence encodes CASSMDRDYEQYF.

The chain couples TRBV10-3 to TRBJ2-3; possibly TRBD2 for D (5 bases). Germline V gene data show CDR1 as ENHRY and CDR2 as SYGVKD. Trimming left V 6 bases short and J 6 bases short, with 16 bases between. This CDR3 has 14 amino acids. CDR3 loop: CAISPDFSSDTQYF. In DNA form, the CDR3 reads TGTGCCATCAGCCCGGACTTTAGTTCGGATACGCAGTATTTT.

Here the CDR3 reads CASSFWTRNTIYF. The CDR3 DNA follows: TGTGCCAGCAGCTTCTGGACTAGAAACACCATATATTTT. The chain employs TRBV5-8 and TRBJ1-3; no clear D. The CDR3 length is 13 residues. V lost 2 bases, J lost 5 bases, and 8 bases lay in between. Germline V gives CDR1 SGHTS, CDR2 YDEGEE.

This clone was seen more than once but under ten times. Other DNA sequences within the sample encode an identical CDR3. The rearrangement uses TRBV28 and TRBJ1-2; 9 nucleotides align to TRBD1. This CDR3 contains 15 residues. Germline V gene sequence: CDR1 MDHEN, CDR2 SYDVKM. Unmatched junction bases numbered 3, after V lost 3 bases and J lost 1 base. The CDR3 DNA sequence: TGTGCCAGCAGTTTCCCGACAGGGGGTAACTATGGCTACACCTTC. Translated, it gives CASSFPTGGNYGYTF.

The rearrangement uses TRBV13 and TRBJ2-2, with 9 nucleotides matching TRBD1. J gave up 6 bases and V 2 bases, and 4 bases lay outside the gene matches. The CDR3 totals 15 residues. Germline lookup yields CDR1 PRHDT and CDR2 FYEKMQ (reference sequence). The CDR3 loop is CASSLRDRAAGELFF. For the CDR3, the DNA is TGTGCCAGCAGCTTACGGGACAGGGCCGCCGGGGAGCTGTTTTTT.

This rearrangement joins TRBV10-3 to TRBJ1-3; 8 bases map to TRBD1. The CDR3 is 15 residues long. Losses at the gene ends were 3 bases for V and 3 bases for J; bases not matched to a gene: 4. The germline V gene encodes CDR1 ENHRY and CDR2 SYGVKD. The CDR3 loop reads CAISEGQGVGNTIYF. The CDR3 DNA sequence: TGTGCCATCAGTGAAGGACAGGGAGTTGGAAACACCATATATTTT.

This clone has only a few counts. V is TRBV9 and J is TRBJ2-3; 8 nucleotides match TRBD2. Germline-derived CDR1 and CDR2 are SGDLS and YYNGEE. There are 17 residues in the CDR3. V shed 3 bases, J shed 4 bases, and the junction held 13 bases outside the gene matches. The CDR3 protein is CASSASLGGRWPDTQYF. As DNA, the CDR3 is TGTGCCAGCAGCGCTAGCCTGGGCGGGAGGTGGCCAGATACGCAGTATTTT.

The chain employs TRBV29-1 and TRBJ2-1; 10 nucleotides align to TRBD2. This CDR3 contains 16 residues. V lost 5 bases to trimming and J lost 5 bases; unmatched junction nucleotides: 12. Germline assignment: CDR1 SQVTM and CDR2 ANQGSEA. CDR3 in DNA: TGCAGCGTTTCACCTGTACTAGCGGGATTAAACAATGAGCAGTTCTTC. Translating gives CSVSPVLAGLNNEQFF.

This clone showed up just once. V gene TRBV19 combines with J gene TRBJ1-6, with a weak D call TRBD1 (5 bases). This CDR3 has 15 amino acids. V was shortened by 7 bases and J by 7 bases, with 17 bases between the two germline ends. Looked up from germline, CDR1 is LNHDA and CDR2 is SQIVND (reference sequence). CDR3 coding DNA: TGTGCCAGTAAGTCCCGGCAGGGCGACAATTCACCCCTCCACTTT. This translates into CASKSRQGDNSPLHF.

The chain joins TRBV5-6 to TRBJ2-1, with D possibly TRBD2 on 6 matching bases. CDR1 SGHDT and CDR2 YYEEEE come from the germline V gene. This CDR3 contains 12 residues. Trimming shortened V by 7 bases and J by 7 bases, and 12 bases separated the two germline ends. Here the CDR3 reads CASEDSGNEQFF. DNA for the CDR3: TGTGCCAGCGAAGACAGCGGGAATGAGCAGTTCTTC.

In this sample, this clone turned up a few times. J is TRBJ2-7 and V is TRBV7-8; 9 nucleotides align to TRBD2. The J segment lost 4 bases and the V segment lost 5 bases, leaving 9 bases of the junction unmatched. From germline, CDR1 is SGHVS and CDR2 FQNEAQ. CDR3 size: 15 residues. The CDR3 nucleotides are TGTGCCAGCAGCGCCCGCGGGAGGGCTGGTTACGAGCAGTACTTC. Its protein is CASSARGRAGYEQYF.